Listed below are T cell receptor beta chains from one sample, sequenced in a study of prognosis after radiotherapy for stage I lung cancer. TCRdb redid the calling of the multiplex PCR reads with MiXCR, one entry per CDR3 protein. The table records around 31,000 distinct CDR3 sequences, about 43% of them present only once. The specimen comprised PBMCs, sampled before or after stereotactic body radiation therapy (not recorded which). The source is a donor at least 50 years old with non-small cell lung cancer. CDR3s include the opening cysteine and the closing phenylalanine or tryptophan. The order of the fields is D gene, clone size, J gene, V gene, CDR3 protein, CDR3 DNA. The D gene is left open where the match is weak. Not all rows give a size; the values are once, few, many and, for expanded clones, a class.

d_call: TRBD2; clone_size: .; j_call: TRBJ2-3; v_call: TRBV24-1; cdr3_aa: CATSDSGNLAGGRLYTDTQYF; cdr3_nt: TGTGCCACCAGTGATTCTGGGAACCTAGCGGGGGGTCGCCTCTACACAGATACGCAGTATTTT
d_call: .; clone_size: .; j_call: TRBJ2-7; v_call: TRBV11-2; cdr3_aa: CVSSVRTPPYEQYF; cdr3_nt: TGTGTCAGCAGCGTCAGGACACCACCTTACGAGCAGTACTTC
d_call: .; clone_size: few; j_call: TRBJ1-1; v_call: TRBV6-1; cdr3_aa: CASRPSGVNTEAFF; cdr3_nt: TGTGCCAGCAGGCCTTCAGGCGTGAACACTGAAGCTTTCTTT
d_call: TRBD1; clone_size: .; j_call: TRBJ2-7; v_call: TRBV4-1; cdr3_aa: CASSHRTGGYEQYF; cdr3_nt: TGCGCCAGCAGCCACCGGACAGGGGGCTACGAGCAGTACTTC
d_call: .; clone_size: many; j_call: TRBJ1-1; v_call: TRBV9; cdr3_aa: CASSVAMNTEAFF; cdr3_nt: TGTGCCAGCAGCGTAGCTATGAACACTGAAGCTTTCTTT
d_call: .; clone_size: many; j_call: TRBJ1-5; v_call: TRBV15; cdr3_aa: CATSRDRPGAGQPQHF; cdr3_nt: TGTGCCACCAGCAGAGATCGGCCGGGGGCAGGACAGCCCCAGCATTTT
d_call: .; clone_size: .; j_call: TRBJ2-1; v_call: TRBV9; cdr3_aa: CASSVLGASSYNEQLF; cdr3_nt: TGTGCCAGCAGCGTACTAGGGGCAAGCTCCTACAATGAGCAGTTATTC
d_call: .; clone_size: medium-sized; j_call: TRBJ2-3; v_call: TRBV12-3/TRBV12-4; cdr3_aa: CASSQAGWPDTQYF; cdr3_nt: TGTGCCAGCAGCCAGGCGGGCTGGCCAGATACGCAGTATTTT
d_call: .; clone_size: .; j_call: TRBJ2-3; v_call: TRBV11-2; cdr3_aa: CASSLGLHSITDTQYF; cdr3_nt: TGTGCCAGCAGCTTAGGGTTGCATTCTATCACAGATACGCAGTATTTT
d_call: .; clone_size: .; j_call: TRBJ2-2; v_call: TRBV11-3; cdr3_aa: CASSLGASVRGGELFF; cdr3_nt: TGTGCCAGCAGCTTAGGGGCTAGCGTCAGGGGCGGGGAGCTGTTTTTT
d_call: .; clone_size: .; j_call: TRBJ2-2; v_call: TRBV6-4; cdr3_aa: CASSEVAANTVELFF; cdr3_nt: TGTGCCAGTAGTGAGGTAGCAGCGAACACCGTGGAGCTGTTTTTT
d_call: TRBD1; clone_size: medium-sized; j_call: TRBJ1-2; v_call: TRBV12-3/TRBV12-4; cdr3_aa: CASRTRGPYGYTF; cdr3_nt: TGTGCCAGCAGGACCAGGGGGCCCTATGGCTACACCTTC
d_call: .; clone_size: medium-sized; j_call: TRBJ2-7; v_call: TRBV11-3; cdr3_aa: CASSLGGASEQYF; cdr3_nt: TGTGCCAGCAGCTTAGGTGGGGCCTCCGAGCAGTACTTC
d_call: TRBD1; clone_size: .; j_call: TRBJ2-3; v_call: TRBV6-5; cdr3_aa: CASSYSRGQASTGVTVADTQYF; cdr3_nt: TGTGCCAGCAGTTACTCGAGGGGACAGGCAAGTACAGGCGTTACTGTCGCAGATACGCAGTATTTT
d_call: .; clone_size: .; j_call: TRBJ1-5; v_call: TRBV7-2; cdr3_aa: CASSDPWEHPQHF; cdr3_nt: TGTGCCAGCAGCGACCCTTGGGAGCATCCCCAGCATTTT
d_call: .; clone_size: many; j_call: TRBJ1-5; v_call: TRBV6-2/TRBV6-3; cdr3_aa: CASSYGGASQPQHF; cdr3_nt: TGTGCCAGCAGTTACGGCGGGGCGTCTCAGCCCCAGCATTTT
d_call: TRBD2; clone_size: medium-sized; j_call: TRBJ2-7; v_call: TRBV5-1; cdr3_aa: CASSFGGGQVSYEQYF; cdr3_nt: TGCGCCAGCAGCTTTGGGGGGGGTCAGGTTTCCTACGAGCAGTACTTC
d_call: .; clone_size: many; j_call: TRBJ2-2; v_call: TRBV25-1; cdr3_aa: CASSEPFGGELFF; cdr3_nt: TGTGCCAGCAGTGAGCCCTTTGGCGGGGAGCTGTTTTTT
d_call: TRBD1; clone_size: medium-sized; j_call: TRBJ2-7; v_call: TRBV11-2; cdr3_aa: CASSLGPGQGAYEQYF; cdr3_nt: TGTGCCAGCAGCTTAGGGCCGGGACAGGGAGCCTACGAGCAGTACTTC
d_call: TRBD2; clone_size: many; j_call: TRBJ2-3; v_call: TRBV2; cdr3_aa: CASEDSGRAEDTQYF; cdr3_nt: TGTGCCAGCGAGGATAGCGGGAGGGCCGAAGATACGCAGTATTTT
d_call: TRBD1; clone_size: .; j_call: TRBJ2-5; v_call: TRBV9; cdr3_aa: CASSLVAGGFETQYF; cdr3_nt: TGCGCCAGCAGCTTGGTGGCAGGGGGCTTTGAGACCCAGTACTTC
d_call: .; clone_size: many; j_call: TRBJ2-7; v_call: TRBV19; cdr3_aa: CASSIGLDYEQYF; cdr3_nt: TGTGCCAGTAGTATAGGACTAGATTACGAGCAGTACTTC
d_call: .; clone_size: many; j_call: TRBJ2-5; v_call: TRBV5-5; cdr3_aa: CASSLGWGAWETQYF; cdr3_nt: TGTGCCAGCAGCTTGGGGTGGGGGGCGTGGGAGACCCAGTACTTC
d_call: .; clone_size: .; j_call: TRBJ2-1; v_call: TRBV20-1; cdr3_aa: CSASGGYGDQQFF; cdr3_nt: TGCAGTGCTAGTGGTGGATACGGCGATCAGCAGTTCTTC
d_call: .; clone_size: once; j_call: TRBJ2-1; v_call: TRBV6-1; cdr3_aa: CASGRPRTELLYNEQFF; cdr3_nt: TGTGCCAGCGGCAGACCCCGAACAGAGCTATTGTACAATGAGCAGTTCTTC
d_call: TRBD2; clone_size: .; j_call: TRBJ2-1; v_call: TRBV7-9; cdr3_aa: CASSGLAGVVVPSEQFF; cdr3_nt: TGTGCCAGCAGCGGACTAGCGGGAGTTGTAGTCCCGAGTGAGCAGTTCTTC
d_call: .; clone_size: .; j_call: TRBJ1-2; v_call: TRBV7-9; cdr3_aa: CASSLYLGGGNYGYTF; cdr3_nt: TGTGCCAGCAGCTTATATTTAGGCGGTGGAAACTATGGCTACACCTTC
d_call: .; clone_size: .; j_call: TRBJ2-1; v_call: TRBV7-9; cdr3_aa: CASSLSGTYYNEQFF; cdr3_nt: TGTGCCAGCAGCTTATCGGGGACATATTACAATGAGCAGTTCTTC
d_call: .; clone_size: .; j_call: TRBJ1-2; v_call: TRBV7-9; cdr3_aa: CASSLSGNWGYTF; cdr3_nt: TGTGCCAGCAGCTTATCAGGGAATTGGGGCTACACCTTC
d_call: .; clone_size: many; j_call: TRBJ2-5; v_call: TRBV2; cdr3_aa: CASSMTRSETQYF; cdr3_nt: TGTGCCAGCAGTATGACTAGATCAGAGACCCAGTACTTC
d_call: .; clone_size: .; j_call: TRBJ2-6; v_call: TRBV6-1; cdr3_aa: CASSPGRLARANVLTF; cdr3_nt: TGTGCCAGCTCCCCAGGAAGGTTGGCTCGGGCCAACGTCCTTACTTTC
d_call: .; clone_size: .; j_call: TRBJ2-3; v_call: TRBV7-2; cdr3_aa: CASRPNGTGCTDTQYF; cdr3_nt: TGTGCCAGCAGGCCGAATGGGACGGGGTGCACAGATACGCAGTATTTT
d_call: .; clone_size: many; j_call: TRBJ2-7; v_call: TRBV7-2; cdr3_aa: CASSTPGTEQYF; cdr3_nt: TGTGCCAGCAGTACCCCTGGGACCGAGCAGTACTTC
d_call: TRBD2; clone_size: .; j_call: TRBJ2-5; v_call: TRBV30; cdr3_aa: CAWAGRVTQYF; cdr3_nt: TGTGCCTGGGCGGGGAGGGTGACCCAGTACTTC
d_call: .; clone_size: many; j_call: TRBJ2-5; v_call: TRBV20-1; cdr3_aa: CSARDGGARETQYF; cdr3_nt: TGCAGTGCTAGAGATGGGGGGGCGCGAGAGACCCAGTACTTC
d_call: TRBD2; clone_size: .; j_call: TRBJ2-1; v_call: TRBV12-3/TRBV12-4; cdr3_aa: CASSRSGRANEQFF; cdr3_nt: TGTGCCAGCAGCCGTAGCGGGAGGGCCAATGAGCAGTTCTTC
d_call: .; clone_size: .; j_call: TRBJ1-4; v_call: TRBV7-2; cdr3_aa: CASSLRWGAVNEKLFF; cdr3_nt: TGTGCCAGCAGCTTGCGATGGGGGGCCGTTAATGAAAAACTGTTTTTT
d_call: .; clone_size: .; j_call: TRBJ2-1; v_call: TRBV5-1; cdr3_aa: CASSSPDGYNEQLF; cdr3_nt: TGCGCCAGCAGCTCACCTGACGGGTACAATGAGCAGCTCTTC
d_call: TRBD1; clone_size: many; j_call: TRBJ2-4; v_call: TRBV12-3/TRBV12-4; cdr3_aa: CASSPGTDSLAKNIQYF; cdr3_nt: TGTGCCAGCAGTCCAGGGACAGACAGTCTAGCCAAAAACATTCAGTACTTC
d_call: .; clone_size: many; j_call: TRBJ1-4; v_call: TRBV5-1; cdr3_aa: CASSFRDPNEKLFF; cdr3_nt: TGCGCCAGCAGCTTCCGGGATCCTAATGAAAAACTGTTTTTT
d_call: .; clone_size: .; j_call: TRBJ2-7; v_call: TRBV9; cdr3_aa: CASSDGQSYEQYF; cdr3_nt: TGTGCCAGCAGCGACGGACAGTCCTACGAGCAGTACTTC
d_call: .; clone_size: .; j_call: TRBJ2-7; v_call: TRBV6-2/TRBV6-3; cdr3_aa: CASDRVTGSLEQYF; cdr3_nt: TGTGCCAGCGACCGAGTTACAGGGTCTCTCGAGCAGTACTTC
d_call: .; clone_size: many; j_call: TRBJ1-1; v_call: TRBV20-1; cdr3_aa: CSARDLRGSTEAFF; cdr3_nt: TGCAGTGCTAGAGATCTCCGAGGGAGCACTGAAGCTTTCTTT
d_call: TRBD1; clone_size: .; j_call: TRBJ1-2; v_call: TRBV7-9; cdr3_aa: CASSSLGQGGNGYTF; cdr3_nt: TGTGCCAGCAGCTCATTGGGACAGGGCGGGAATGGCTACACCTTC
d_call: TRBD1; clone_size: .; j_call: TRBJ1-6; v_call: TRBV6-1; cdr3_aa: CASSGDRRNYNSPLHF; cdr3_nt: TGTGCCAGCAGTGGGGACAGGAGGAACTATAATTCACCCCTCCACTTT
d_call: TRBD2; clone_size: .; j_call: TRBJ2-1; v_call: TRBV6-1; cdr3_aa: CASNHALAGASGGSF; cdr3_nt: TGTGCCAGCAATCACGCCCTAGCGGGAGCTTCGGGCGGGTCCTTC
d_call: TRBD2; clone_size: many; j_call: TRBJ2-5; v_call: TRBV28; cdr3_aa: CARKIAGGPKQETQYF; cdr3_nt: TGTGCCAGGAAAATAGCGGGAGGGCCCAAGCAAGAGACCCAGTACTTC
d_call: .; clone_size: .; j_call: TRBJ2-7; v_call: TRBV20-1; cdr3_aa: CSASYYAYEQYF; cdr3_nt: TGCAGTGCTAGCTACTACGCCTACGAGCAGTACTTC
d_call: .; clone_size: .; j_call: TRBJ2-7; v_call: TRBV12-5; cdr3_aa: CASGRGAREQYF; cdr3_nt: TGTGCTAGTGGTCGTGGAGCTCGGGAGCAGTACTTC
d_call: .; clone_size: many; j_call: TRBJ1-1; v_call: TRBV6-2/TRBV6-3; cdr3_aa: CASSSRTVGPFAEAFF; cdr3_nt: TGTGCCAGCAGTTCCCGGACAGTCGGGCCTTTTGCTGAAGCTTTCTTT
d_call: .; clone_size: many; j_call: TRBJ1-5; v_call: TRBV6-1; cdr3_aa: CASIRGFNQPQHF; cdr3_nt: TGTGCCAGCATTCGGGGGTTCAATCAGCCCCAGCATTTT
d_call: .; clone_size: .; j_call: TRBJ2-6; v_call: TRBV7-2; cdr3_aa: CAISLVGGSAGANVLTF; cdr3_nt: TGTGCCATCAGCTTAGTGGGGGGATCGGCTGGGGCCAACGTCCTGACTTTC
d_call: TRBD2; clone_size: many; j_call: TRBJ2-1; v_call: TRBV7-2; cdr3_aa: CASSPTSGLSYEQFF; cdr3_nt: TGTGCCAGCAGCCCCACTAGCGGGCTTTCTTATGAGCAGTTCTTC
d_call: .; clone_size: .; j_call: TRBJ2-5; v_call: TRBV29-1; cdr3_aa: CSVEGSGRQETQYF; cdr3_nt: TGCAGCGTTGAAGGGTCGGGCAGGCAAGAGACCCAGTACTTC
d_call: .; clone_size: few; j_call: TRBJ2-7; v_call: TRBV6-5; cdr3_aa: CASSYSPRASYEQYF; cdr3_nt: TGTGCCAGCAGTTACTCTCCCAGGGCCTCCTACGAGCAGTACTTC
d_call: TRBD2; clone_size: .; j_call: TRBJ2-7; v_call: TRBV6-4; cdr3_aa: CASSDHGAGVHSYEHYF; cdr3_nt: TGTGCCAGCAGTGACCATGGCGCGGGAGTCCACTCCTACGAGCATTACTTC
d_call: .; clone_size: few; j_call: TRBJ2-1; v_call: TRBV6-1; cdr3_aa: CAISSTRVGSYNEQFF; cdr3_nt: TGTGCCATCTCCTCTACTCGGGTTGGCTCCTACAATGAGCAGTTCTTC